This paragraph reports one TCR beta chain. The antigen remains undetermined. J lost 10 bases, V lost 7 bases, and 8 bases had no gene match. Germline V lookup: CDR1 SQVTM, CDR2 ANQGSEA. The CDR3 is 14 residues long. It was with a sample-barcoded 5' primer and a J-beta primer mix that a second PCR of roughly 7 to 11 cycles was run. MiXCR was run by TCRdb on the 5' RACE reads, yielding one entry per CDR3 protein. The sample has hundreds of thousands of distinct CDR3 sequences, less than 25% seen once. The data were obtained in a study of blood T cells in healthy people across ages. Findings and caveats of the study: Whereas aged donors had fewer naive CD4+ cells, long-lived donors had more of them and higher diversity. Older individuals had lower TCR beta diversity per million T cells (the decline was roughly linear).

The data also belong to a second study, concerning T cells of mothers and their children. That study adds: All extracted RNA went into cDNA synthesis, about 1.4 ug per 15 ul. A slight, non-significant increase in overlap was found for related mother-child pairs relative to unrelated pairs.

The gene calls are TRBV29-1 and TRBJ2-1; 15 nucleotides align to TRBD2. The source of this sequence is a boy between 10 and 17 years old in good health. The sequenced sample consisted of blood. The CDR3 DNA is TGCAGCGCGGGAGAGGGACTAGCGGGGGGCGAGCAGTTCTTC. The encoded protein is CSAGEGLAGGEQFF.